This T cell receptor beta chain was recorded in a study of shared clonotypes between healthy human individuals. Overall study results and limits: The study found lower generation probabilities in non-shared clonotypes than in those shared by all four donors. Naive subsets tended to show greater estimated richness than memory subsets. It was only blood that was sampled, and tissue repertoires likely differ.

The germline CDR1 and CDR2 sequences are SGDLS and YYNGEE. This CDR3 has 17 residues. After removal of 0 bases from V and 10 bases from J, the junction contained 12 bases not matched to a gene. In regard to this clone: No antigen is known for it.

The repertoire was sequenced with immunoSEQ multiplex PCR; TCRdb's copy has only in-frame clones and lacks some. The table lists some 2 million clones, approximately 95% of them singletons, with 0.1% to 0.15% in the top ten. The chain employs TRBV9 and TRBJ1-6; 8 positions agree with TRBD1. The source is a man between 18 and 29 years old in good health. What was sequenced was naive CD4+ T cells sorted from blood. Subset described: CD45RA+ positively selected. CDR3 amino acids: CASSVGPSRGQGSPLHF. The CDR3 DNA follows: TGTGCCAGCAGCGTAGGACCGTCCAGGGGGCAAGGATCACCCCTCCACTTT.